These 13 T cell receptor beta chains were sequenced from one sample in a study of T cell responses to AZD1222 COVID-19 vaccine. Sequenced by immunoSEQ multiplex PCR; TCRdb stores in-frame clones only, minus some. The sample lists 150,000 or so clones, approximately 88% occurring once. The material was peripheral blood, obtained on day 0 of AZD1222 vaccination. The receptors here all came from an adult in good health.

This chain uses TRBV5-4 with TRBJ1-1; D remains unclear. The ends were cut back, 0 bases at V and 1 base at J, with 10 bases in the middle. CDR1 and CDR2 from the germline V gene are SGHNT and YYREEE (reference sequence). This CDR3 spans 15 amino acids. This CDR3 reads CASSLEGGRNTEAFF. The CDR3, as DNA: TGTGCCAGCAGCTTGGAGGGAGGGAGGAACACTGAAGCTTTCTTT. The full variable domain, with the rest looked up from reference TRBV5-4 and TRBJ1-1, is ETGVTQSPTHLIKTRGQQVTLRCSSQSGHNTVSWYQQALGQGPQFIFQYYREEENGRGNFPPRFSGLQFPNYSSELNVNALELDDSALYLCASSLEGGRNTEAFFGQGTRLTVV.

V and J are TRBV7-2 and TRBJ2-2; 9 bases align to TRBD1. Germline CDR1 and CDR2: SGHTA and FQGNSA. Trimming cost V 6 bases and J 5 bases; bases outside gene matches: 7. This CDR3 has 15 amino acids. The CDR3 region has the DNA TGTGCCAGCAGTACGGACAGGGGAAAAACCGGGGAGCTGTTTTTT. Its translation: CASSTDRGKTGELFF.

This chain connects TRBV9 to TRBJ2-2; D unresolved. This CDR3 region has 15 residues. Trimming pared 4 bases from V and 4 bases from J, leaving 14 bases between. Looked up from germline, CDR1 is SGDLS and CDR2 is YYNGEE. The CDR3 spells CASSPRTASTGELFF. The CDR3 nucleotides are TGTGCCAGCAGCCCCCGGACCGCGAGCACCGGGGAGCTGTTTTTT.

The J gene is TRBJ1-1, the V gene TRBV28; possible D gene TRBD1, 5 bases. CDR1 and CDR2 (germline): MDHEN, SYDVKM. V gave up 10 bases and J gave up 0 bases, with 15 bases separating them. The CDR3 is 14 residues long. The CDR3 spells CATGGGAMNTEAFF. CDR3 sequence (DNA): TGTGCCACCGGGGGAGGAGCGATGAACACTGAAGCTTTCTTT.

The chain links TRBV3-1 (or the pseudogene TRBV3-2) to TRBJ1-1; D is uncertain. Germline CDR1 reads LGHDT; CDR2 reads YNNKEL (reference sequence). V lost 4 bases and J 6 bases, leaving 12 bases between the germline ends. This CDR3 has 13 amino acids. CDR3 DNA: TGTGCCAGCAGCCCCTCTGGGTGGGCTGAAGCTTTCTTT. This sequence encodes CASSPSGWAEAFF.

The rearrangement uses TRBV13 and TRBJ1-6; D is perhaps TRBD1 (6 bases). Germline V gene lookup returns CDR1 PRHDT and CDR2 FYEKMQ (reference sequence). The CDR3 has 13 residues. V lost 5 bases and J 4 bases, leaving 6 bases between the germline ends. CDR3 coding DNA: TGTGCCAGCAGCGGACAGTATAATTCACCCCTCCACTTT. This gives the protein CASSGQYNSPLHF.

This clone was seen just once. The rearrangement uses TRBV3-1 (or the pseudogene TRBV3-2) and TRBJ1-4, with D uncertain. Per germline, CDR1 LGHDT and CDR2 YNNKEL (reference sequence). This CDR3 is 15 amino acids long. V shed 4 bases and J shed 8 bases, with 17 bases lying between them. CDR3 nucleotide sequence: TGTGCCAGCAGCCTAAGGCTTGGAATCCTAGAAAAACTGTTTTTT. It codes for CASSLRLGILEKLFF.

This chain joins TRBV7-9 and TRBJ2-3; TRBD1 agrees at 8 bases. Germline trimming cut 5 bases from V and 0 bases from J; bases unmatched to any gene: 1. CDR1 SEHNR and CDR2 FQNEAQ come from the germline V gene (reference sequence). The CDR3 has 14 amino acids. The CDR3 DNA sequence: TGTGCCAGCAGCACAGGGGGGAGCACAGATACGCAGTATTTT. The encoded protein is CASSTGGSTDTQYF.

The V gene is TRBV27, the J gene TRBJ1-3, with D hard to call. Trimming cost V 2 bases and J 0 bases, with 8 bases left between them. Germline CDR1 reads MNHEY; CDR2 reads SMNVEV (reference sequence). This CDR3 region has 15 residues. CDR3 protein: CASSLRQPSGNTIYF. The CDR3 nucleotides are TGTGCCAGCAGTTTAAGGCAGCCCTCTGGAAACACCATATATTTT.

Comment on this clone: Different DNA sequences within this sample yield the same CDR3. The genes are TRBV7-9 and TRBJ2-7, with D uncertain. V was clipped by 4 bases and J by 3 bases, with 7 bases between them. CDR3 length: 12 residues. From germline, CDR1 is SEHNR and CDR2 FQNEAQ (reference sequence). The CDR3 nucleotides read TGTGCCAGCAGCTCAACCCTCTACGAGCAGTACTTC. Encoded protein: CASSSTLYEQYF.

The V gene is TRBV5-1, the J gene TRBJ1-6, with 9 nucleotides matching TRBD1. Per the germline V gene, CDR1 is SGHRS and CDR2 is YFSETQ. CDR3 length: 17 amino acids. Germline trimming cut 4 bases from V and 7 bases from J; bases unmatched to any gene: 12. The CDR3: CASSQSPGQGANSPLHF. The CDR3 DNA reads TGCGCCAGCAGCCAATCACCGGGACAGGGAGCAAATTCACCCCTCCACTTT.

This clone was picked up a small number of times. This chain links TRBV5-6 with TRBJ1-2; TRBD1 is a possible D gene (6 bases). The CDR3 is 13 residues long. Germline CDR1 SGHDT, CDR2 YYEEEE. The V and J ends lost 0 bases and 4 bases respectively, with 7 bases between them. Here the CDR3 reads CASSLGRGYGYTF. The CDR3 DNA reads TGTGCCAGCAGCTTGGGCAGGGGCTATGGCTACACCTTC. Variable domain in full (rest from reference TRBV5-6 and TRBJ1-2): DAGVTQSPTHLIKTRGQQVTLRCSPKSGHDTVSWYQQALGQGPQFIFQYYEEEERQRGNFPDRFSGHQFPNYSSELNVNALLLGDSALYLCASSLGRGYGYTFGSGTRLTVV.

The gene calls are TRBV6-6 and TRBJ1-2; D remains ambiguous. V lost 5 bases and J lost 5, with 18 bases in between. Germline CDR1 and CDR2: MNHNY and SVGAGI (reference sequence). The CDR3 has 15 residues. CDR3 amino acids: CASSPLRGSTYGYTF. CDR3 in DNA: TGTGCCAGCAGTCCGTTACGGGGTTCGACTTATGGCTACACCTTC.